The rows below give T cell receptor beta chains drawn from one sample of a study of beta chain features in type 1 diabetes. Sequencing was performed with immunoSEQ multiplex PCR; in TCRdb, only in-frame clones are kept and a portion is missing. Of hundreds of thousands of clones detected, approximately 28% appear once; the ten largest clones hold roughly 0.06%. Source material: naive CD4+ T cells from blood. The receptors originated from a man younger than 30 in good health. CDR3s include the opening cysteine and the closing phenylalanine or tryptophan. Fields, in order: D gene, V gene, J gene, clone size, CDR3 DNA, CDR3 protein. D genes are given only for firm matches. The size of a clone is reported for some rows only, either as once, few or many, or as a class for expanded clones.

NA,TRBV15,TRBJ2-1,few,TGTGCCTCGCGAGGTTTTGACCACAATGAGCAGTTCTTC,CASRGFDHNEQFF
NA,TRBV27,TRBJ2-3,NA,TGTGCCAGCAGTAAAAAACCGGGCCCCCGGGGGCTTACAGATACGCAGTATTTT,CASSKKPGPRGLTDTQYF
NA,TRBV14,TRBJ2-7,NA,TGTGCCAGCAGCGTGGGACACTCCTACGAGCAGTACTTC,CASSVGHSYEQYF
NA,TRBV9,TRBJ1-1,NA,TGTGCCAGCAGCCAAGGACAGATGAACACTGAAGCTTTCTTT,CASSQGQMNTEAFF
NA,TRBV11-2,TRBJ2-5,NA,TGTGCCAGCAGCTTAGATCTCGTTATGACAGGCCAAGAGACCCAGTACTTC,CASSLDLVMTGQETQYF
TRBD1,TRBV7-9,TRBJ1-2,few,TGTGCCAGCAGCGGGACCGGGACAGGCTATGGCTACACCTTC,CASSGTGTGYGYTF
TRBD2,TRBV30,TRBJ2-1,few,TGTGCCGAGGCGGGAGGGAAACATTTCCCCTACAATGAGCAGTTCTTC,CAEAGGKHFPYNEQFF
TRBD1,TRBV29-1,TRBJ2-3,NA,TGCAGCGCTGCCGGGACAGGGGGCGGAATAAGCACAGATACGCAGTATTTT,CSAAGTGGGISTDTQYF
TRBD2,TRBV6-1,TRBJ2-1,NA,TGTGCCAGCAGGGGGACTAGCGGGACCCTCTTC,CASRGTSGTLF
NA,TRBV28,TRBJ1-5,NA,TGTGCCAGCATTGGAGTCTACAATCAGCCCCAGCATTTT,CASIGVYNQPQHF
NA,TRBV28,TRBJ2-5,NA,TGTGCCAGCAGTTTAGATAGAGAGCGAGAGACCCAGTACTTC,CASSLDRERETQYF
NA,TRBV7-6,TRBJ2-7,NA,TGTGCCAGCAGCCGATCAGGAGACGAGCAGTACTTC,CASSRSGDEQYF
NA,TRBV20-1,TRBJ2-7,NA,TGCAGTGCTGCACAGGGCGGCGAGCAGTACTTC,CSAAQGGEQYF
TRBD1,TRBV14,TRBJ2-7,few,TGTGCCAGCTGGGACAGCCTCTCCCAATCCTACGAGCAGTACTTC,CASWDSLSQSYEQYF
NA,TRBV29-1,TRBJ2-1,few,TGCAGCGTGGGGAGCTCCTACAATGAGCAGTTCTTC,CSVGSSYNEQFF
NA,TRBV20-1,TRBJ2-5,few,TGCAGTGCAGACAGGCAAGAGACCCAGTACTTC,CSADRQETQYF
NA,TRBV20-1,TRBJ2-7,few,TGCAGTGCGAGCCACCGGGGCGAGCAGTACTTC,CSASHRGEQYF
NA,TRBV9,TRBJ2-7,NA,TGTGCCAGCAGCGTAGCGGGCGGGTACGCCTACGAGCAGTACTTC,CASSVAGGYAYEQYF
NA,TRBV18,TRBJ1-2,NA,TGTGCCAGCTCACCGGCAGTCGGTGGCTACACCTTC,CASSPAVGGYTF
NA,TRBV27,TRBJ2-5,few,TGTGCCAGCTCTCTCCAGTCTCGAGCAATCGCCCAGTACTTC,CASSLQSRAIAQYF
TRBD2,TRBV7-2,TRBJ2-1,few,TGTGCCAGCAGCTTAGGGCTAGCGGTCTACAATGAGCAGTTCTTC,CASSLGLAVYNEQFF
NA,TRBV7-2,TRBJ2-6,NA,TGTGCCAGCAGCTTCTTTAGGAGTGGGGCCAACGTCCTGACTTTC,CASSFFRSGANVLTF
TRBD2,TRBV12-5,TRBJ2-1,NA,TGTGCTAGTGGTTTGGTAACTTCGGGAGGGCCTAGTGAGCAGTTCTTC,CASGLVTSGGPSEQFF
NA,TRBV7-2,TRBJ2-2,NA,TGTGCCAGCAGCTTAAAAGGGCCTCCGGGCACCGGGGAGCTGTTTTTT,CASSLKGPPGTGELFF
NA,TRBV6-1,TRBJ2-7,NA,TGTGCCAGCACGTGGAGCTCCTACGAGCAGTACTTC,CASTWSSYEQYF
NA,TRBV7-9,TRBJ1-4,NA,TGTGCCAGCAGCTTAGCCAGTTCGGAATCTGGAAAACTGTTTTTT,CASSLASSESGKLFF
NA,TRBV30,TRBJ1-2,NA,TGTGCCGGGAGTCCCAGGGGCGGCTACACCTTC,CAGSPRGGYTF